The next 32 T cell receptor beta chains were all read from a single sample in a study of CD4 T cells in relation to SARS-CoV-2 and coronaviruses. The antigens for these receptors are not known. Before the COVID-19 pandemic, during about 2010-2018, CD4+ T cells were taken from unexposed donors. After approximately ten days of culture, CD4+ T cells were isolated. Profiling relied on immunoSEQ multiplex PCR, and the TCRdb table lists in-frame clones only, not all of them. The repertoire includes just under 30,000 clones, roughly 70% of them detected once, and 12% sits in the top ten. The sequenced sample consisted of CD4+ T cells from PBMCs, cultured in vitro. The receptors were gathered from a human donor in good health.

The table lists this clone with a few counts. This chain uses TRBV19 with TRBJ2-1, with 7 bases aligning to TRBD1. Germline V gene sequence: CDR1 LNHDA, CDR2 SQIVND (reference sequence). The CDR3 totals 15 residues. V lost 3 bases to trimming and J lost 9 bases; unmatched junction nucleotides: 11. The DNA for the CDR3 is TGTGCCAGTAGTATGCGAGACAGGGTAGTTAGTGAGCAGTTCTTC. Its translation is CASSMRDRVVSEQFF.

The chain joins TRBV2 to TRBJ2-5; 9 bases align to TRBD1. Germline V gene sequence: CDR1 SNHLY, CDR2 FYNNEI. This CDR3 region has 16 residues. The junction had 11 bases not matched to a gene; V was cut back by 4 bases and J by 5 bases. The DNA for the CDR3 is TGTGCCAGCAGTGTGGGGGACAGGGCTATAGGGGAGACCCAGTACTTC. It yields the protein CASSVGDRAIGETQYF. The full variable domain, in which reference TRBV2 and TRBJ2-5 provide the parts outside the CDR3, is EPEVTQTPSHQVTQMGQEVILRCVPISNHLYFYWYRQILGQKVEFLVSFYNNEISEKSEIFDDQFSVERPDGSNFTLKIRSTKLEDSAMYFCASSVGDRAIGETQYFGPGTRLLVL.

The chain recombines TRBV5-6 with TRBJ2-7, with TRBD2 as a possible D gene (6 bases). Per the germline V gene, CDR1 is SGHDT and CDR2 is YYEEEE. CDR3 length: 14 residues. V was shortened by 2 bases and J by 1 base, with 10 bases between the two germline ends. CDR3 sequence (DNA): TGTGCCAGCAGCTTTTGGGCGGGGTCCTACGAGCAGTACTTC. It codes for CASSFWAGSYEQYF.

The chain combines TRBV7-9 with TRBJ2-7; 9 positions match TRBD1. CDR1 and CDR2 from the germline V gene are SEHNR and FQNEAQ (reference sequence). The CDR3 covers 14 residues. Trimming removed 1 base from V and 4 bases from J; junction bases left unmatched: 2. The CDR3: CASSLDRGRYEQYF. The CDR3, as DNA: TGTGCCAGCAGCTTAGACAGGGGGCGTTACGAGCAGTACTTC.

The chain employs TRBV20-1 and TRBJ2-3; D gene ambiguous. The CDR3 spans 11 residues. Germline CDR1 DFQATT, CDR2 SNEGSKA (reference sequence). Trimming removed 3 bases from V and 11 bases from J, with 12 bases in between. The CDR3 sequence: CSARLVALQYF. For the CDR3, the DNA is TGCAGTGCTAGGCTAGTCGCCTTGCAGTATTTT.

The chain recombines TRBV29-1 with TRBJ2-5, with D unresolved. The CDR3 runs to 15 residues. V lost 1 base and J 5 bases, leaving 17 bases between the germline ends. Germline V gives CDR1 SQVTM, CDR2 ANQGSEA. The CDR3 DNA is TGCAGCGTTGAAGTAGTGGGCCTTTCTACGGAGACCCAGTACTTC. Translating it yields CSVEVVGLSTETQYF. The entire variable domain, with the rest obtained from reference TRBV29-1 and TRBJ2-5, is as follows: SAVISQKPSRDICQRGTSLTIQCQVDSQVTMMFWYRQQPGQSLTLIATANQGSEATYESGFVIDKFPISRPNLTFSTLTVSNMSPEDSSIYLCSVEVVGLSTETQYFGPGTRLLVL.

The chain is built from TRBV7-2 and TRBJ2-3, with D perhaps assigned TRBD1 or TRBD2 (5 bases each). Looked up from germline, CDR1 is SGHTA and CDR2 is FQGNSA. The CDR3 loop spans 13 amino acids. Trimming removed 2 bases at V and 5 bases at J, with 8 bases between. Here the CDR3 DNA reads TGTGCCAGCAGCTTATTGGGGGTAGATACGCAGTATTTT. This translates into CASSLLGVDTQYF.

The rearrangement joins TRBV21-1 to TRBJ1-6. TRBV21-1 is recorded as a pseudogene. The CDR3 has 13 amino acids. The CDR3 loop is CASSKVPNSPLHF. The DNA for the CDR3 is TGTGCCAGCAGCAAAGTGCCGAATTCACCCCTCCACTTT.

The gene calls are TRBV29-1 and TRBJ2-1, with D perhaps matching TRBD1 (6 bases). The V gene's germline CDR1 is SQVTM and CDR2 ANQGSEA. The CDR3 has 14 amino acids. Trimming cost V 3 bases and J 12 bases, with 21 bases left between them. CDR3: CSVEAGERYQVQFF. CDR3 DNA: TGCAGCGTTGAGGCAGGGGAACGGTATCAGGTGCAGTTCTTC.

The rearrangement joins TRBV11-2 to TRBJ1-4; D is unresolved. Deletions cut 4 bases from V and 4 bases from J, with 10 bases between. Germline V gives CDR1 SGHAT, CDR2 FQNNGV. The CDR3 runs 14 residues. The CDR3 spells CASSWNRGNEKLFF. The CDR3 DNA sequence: TGTGCCAGCAGCTGGAACAGAGGTAATGAAAAACTGTTTTTT.

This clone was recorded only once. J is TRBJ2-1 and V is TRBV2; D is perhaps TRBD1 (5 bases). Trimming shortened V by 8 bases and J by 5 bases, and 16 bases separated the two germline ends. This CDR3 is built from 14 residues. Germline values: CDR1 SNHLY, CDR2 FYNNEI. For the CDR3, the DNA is TGTGCCAGCCTCCCTGGGGCAGTAGACAATGAGCAGTTCTTC. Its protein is CASLPGAVDNEQFF.

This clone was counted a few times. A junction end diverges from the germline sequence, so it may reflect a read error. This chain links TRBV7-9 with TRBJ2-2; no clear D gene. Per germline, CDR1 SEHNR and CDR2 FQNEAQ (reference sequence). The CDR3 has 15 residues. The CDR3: CASRLPSPNTGELFF. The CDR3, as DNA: TGTGCCAGCCGCTTACCAAGTCCGAACACCGGGGAGCTGTTTTTT.

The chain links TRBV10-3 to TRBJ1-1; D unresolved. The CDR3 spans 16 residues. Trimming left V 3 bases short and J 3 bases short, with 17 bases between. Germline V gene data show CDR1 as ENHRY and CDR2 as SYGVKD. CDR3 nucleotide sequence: TGTGCCATCAGTGATCGGCGGGCGTCTAAGGACACTGAAGCTTTCTTT. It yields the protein CAISDRRASKDTEAFF.

The CDR3 sequence is CASSPFDRGQGQETQYF. In nucleotides, the CDR3 is TGTGCCAGCAGCCCCTTTGATCGGGGCCAGGGACAAGAGACCCAGTACTTC. This chain uses TRBV5-5 with TRBJ2-5; D possibly matches TRBD1 or TRBD2 (5 bases each). Trimming took 4 bases from V and 2 from J, leaving 21 bases between them. Germline V gene data show CDR1 as SGHKS and CDR2 as YYEKEE (reference sequence). This CDR3 is built from 17 residues.

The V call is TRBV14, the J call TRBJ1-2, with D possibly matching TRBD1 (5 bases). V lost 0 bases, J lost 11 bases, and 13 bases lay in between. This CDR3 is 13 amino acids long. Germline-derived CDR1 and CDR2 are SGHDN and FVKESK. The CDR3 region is CASSQDRDGLYTF. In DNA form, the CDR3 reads TGTGCCAGCAGCCAAGATAGGGACGGCCTATACACCTTC.

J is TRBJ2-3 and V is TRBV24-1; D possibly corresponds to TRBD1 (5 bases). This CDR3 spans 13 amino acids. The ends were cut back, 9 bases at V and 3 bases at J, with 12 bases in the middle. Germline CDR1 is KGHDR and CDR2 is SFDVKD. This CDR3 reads CATEPDSTDTQYF. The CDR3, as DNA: TGTGCCACCGAACCCGACAGTACAGATACGCAGTATTTT.

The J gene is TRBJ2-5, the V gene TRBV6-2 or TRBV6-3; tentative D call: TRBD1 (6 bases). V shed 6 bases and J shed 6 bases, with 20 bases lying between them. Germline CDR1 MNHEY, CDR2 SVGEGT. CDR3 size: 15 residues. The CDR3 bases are TGTGCCAGCAGCATCACAGGGCCCGCGGTGAAGACCCAGTACTTC. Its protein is CASSITGPAVKTQYF.

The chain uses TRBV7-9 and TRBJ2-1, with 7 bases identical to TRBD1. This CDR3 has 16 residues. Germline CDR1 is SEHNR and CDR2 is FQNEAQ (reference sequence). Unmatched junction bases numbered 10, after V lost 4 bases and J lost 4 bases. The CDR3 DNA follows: TGTGCCAGCAGCTCGACAGGGTGGTCGTCTTACAATGAGCAGTTCTTC. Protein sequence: CASSSTGWSSYNEQFF.

The CDR3 here is CASSLEVGQETQYF. DNA for the CDR3: TGCGCCAGCAGCTTGGAAGTGGGGCAAGAGACCCAGTACTTC. This sequence joins TRBV5-1 and TRBJ2-5; D is unresolved. V was cut by 0 bases and J by 2 bases, with 8 bases left in between. This CDR3 has 14 amino acids. Germline V gives CDR1 SGHRS, CDR2 YFSETQ.

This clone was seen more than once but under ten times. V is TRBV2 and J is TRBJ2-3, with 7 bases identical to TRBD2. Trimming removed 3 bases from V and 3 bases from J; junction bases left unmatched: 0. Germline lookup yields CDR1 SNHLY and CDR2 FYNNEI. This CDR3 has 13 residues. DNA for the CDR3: TGTGCCAGCAGTGAGGGGGGGACAGATACGCAGTATTTT. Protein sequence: CASSEGGTDTQYF.

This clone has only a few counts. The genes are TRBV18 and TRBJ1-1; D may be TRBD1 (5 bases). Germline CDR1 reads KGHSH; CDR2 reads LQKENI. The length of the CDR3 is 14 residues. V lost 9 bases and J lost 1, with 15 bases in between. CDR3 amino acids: CASSGSAGNTEAFF. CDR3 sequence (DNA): TGTGCCAGTTCAGGGTCTGCGGGGAACACTGAAGCTTTCTTT.

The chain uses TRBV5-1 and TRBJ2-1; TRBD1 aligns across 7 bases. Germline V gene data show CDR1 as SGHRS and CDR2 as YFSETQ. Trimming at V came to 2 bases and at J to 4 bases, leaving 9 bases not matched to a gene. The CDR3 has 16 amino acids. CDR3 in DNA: TGCGCCAGCAGCTTCGGTGGGACAGACTTTTACAATGAGCAGTTCTTC. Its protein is CASSFGGTDFYNEQFF.

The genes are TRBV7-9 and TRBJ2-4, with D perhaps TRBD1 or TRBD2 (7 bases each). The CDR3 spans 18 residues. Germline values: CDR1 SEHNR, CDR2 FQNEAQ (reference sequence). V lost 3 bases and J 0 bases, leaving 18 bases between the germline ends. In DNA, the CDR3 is TGTGCCAGCAGCTTGGGAGGGACAGCAGAACTAGCCAAAAACATTCAGTACTTC. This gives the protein CASSLGGTAELAKNIQYF.

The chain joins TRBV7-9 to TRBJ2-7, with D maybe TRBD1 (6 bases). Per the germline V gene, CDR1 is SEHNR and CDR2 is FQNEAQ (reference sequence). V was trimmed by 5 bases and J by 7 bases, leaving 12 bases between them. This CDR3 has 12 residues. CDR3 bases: TGTGCCAGCAGCCCAGACAGGTGGGAGCAGTACTTC. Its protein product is CASSPDRWEQYF.

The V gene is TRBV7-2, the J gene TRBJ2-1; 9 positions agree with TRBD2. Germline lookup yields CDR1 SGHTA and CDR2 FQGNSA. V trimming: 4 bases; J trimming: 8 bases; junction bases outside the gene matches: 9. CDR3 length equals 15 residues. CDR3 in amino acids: CASSYSGGLFDEQFF. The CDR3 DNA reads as TGTGCCAGCAGCTATAGCGGGGGCCTCTTCGATGAGCAGTTCTTC.

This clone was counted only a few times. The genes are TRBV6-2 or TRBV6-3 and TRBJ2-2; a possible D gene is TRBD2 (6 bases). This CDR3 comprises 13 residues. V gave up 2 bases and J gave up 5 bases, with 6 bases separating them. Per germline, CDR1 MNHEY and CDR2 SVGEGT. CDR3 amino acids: CASSYGGTGELFF. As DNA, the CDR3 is TGTGCCAGCAGTTACGGGGGGACCGGGGAGCTGTTTTTT.

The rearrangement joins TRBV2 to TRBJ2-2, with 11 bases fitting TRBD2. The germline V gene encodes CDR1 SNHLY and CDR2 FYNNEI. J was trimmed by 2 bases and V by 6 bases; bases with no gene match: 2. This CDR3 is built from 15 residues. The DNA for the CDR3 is TGTGCCAGCAGGACTAGCGGGAAAAACACCGGGGAGCTGTTTTTT. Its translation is CASRTSGKNTGELFF.

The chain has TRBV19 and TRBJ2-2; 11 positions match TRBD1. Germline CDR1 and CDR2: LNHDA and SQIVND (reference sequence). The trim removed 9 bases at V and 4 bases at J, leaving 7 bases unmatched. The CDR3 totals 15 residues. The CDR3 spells CASSGTGGTTGELFF. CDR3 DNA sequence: TGTGCCAGCTCCGGGACAGGGGGAACCACCGGGGAGCTGTTTTTT.

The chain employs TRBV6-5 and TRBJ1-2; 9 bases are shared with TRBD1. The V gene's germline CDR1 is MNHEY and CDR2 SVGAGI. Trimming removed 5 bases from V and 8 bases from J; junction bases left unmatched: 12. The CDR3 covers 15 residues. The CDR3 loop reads CASSTTGTGSEGYTF. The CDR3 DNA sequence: TGTGCCAGCAGTACCACCGGGACAGGGAGTGAGGGCTACACCTTC.

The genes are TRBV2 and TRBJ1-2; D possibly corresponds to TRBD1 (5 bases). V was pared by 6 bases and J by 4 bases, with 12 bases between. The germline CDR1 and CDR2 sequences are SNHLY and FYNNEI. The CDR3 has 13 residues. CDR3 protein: CASRIQGGYGYTF. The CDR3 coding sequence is TGTGCCAGCAGAATCCAGGGAGGCTATGGCTACACCTTC. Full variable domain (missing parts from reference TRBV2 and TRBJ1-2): EPEVTQTPSHQVTQMGQEVILRCVPISNHLYFYWYRQILGQKVEFLVSFYNNEISEKSEIFDDQFSVERPDGSNFTLKIRSTKLEDSAMYFCASRIQGGYGYTFGSGTRLTVV.

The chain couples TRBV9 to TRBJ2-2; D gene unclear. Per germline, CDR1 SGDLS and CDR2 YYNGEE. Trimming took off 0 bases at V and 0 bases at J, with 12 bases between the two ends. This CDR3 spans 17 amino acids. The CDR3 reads CASSVALAGPNTGELFF. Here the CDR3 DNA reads TGTGCCAGCAGCGTAGCTCTGGCAGGCCCGAACACCGGGGAGCTGTTTTTT.

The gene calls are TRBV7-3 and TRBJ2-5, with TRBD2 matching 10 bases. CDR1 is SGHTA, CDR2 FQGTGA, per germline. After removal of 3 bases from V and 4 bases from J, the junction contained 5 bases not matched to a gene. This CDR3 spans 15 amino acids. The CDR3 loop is CASSFQAGGGETQYF. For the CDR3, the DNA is TGTGCCAGCAGCTTCCAAGCGGGAGGGGGAGAGACCCAGTACTTC.